Shown below are 21 T cell receptor beta chains from a single sample sequenced in a study of shared clonotypes between healthy human individuals. Some clones are missing from TCRdb's copy, which holds only in-frame ones; the method was immunoSEQ multiplex PCR. This table holds about 680,000 clones, approximately 79% found once. The specimen sequenced was memory CD4+ T cells sorted from blood. Subset defined: CD45RA-negative fraction. These TCRs come from a woman in her twenties or thirties in good health.

V is TRBV15 and J is TRBJ1-4; D unclear. V shed 0 bases and J shed 0 bases, with 8 bases lying between them. Germline V CDR1 and CDR2: LNHNV, YYDKDF (reference sequence). This CDR3 comprises 16 residues. This CDR3 reads CATSRDGATTNEKLFF. The CDR3 coding sequence is TGTGCCACCAGCAGAGACGGAGCGACAACTAATGAAAAACTGTTTTTT.

The chain is built from TRBV29-1 and TRBJ2-2; D gene uncertain. With 4 bases removed from V and 0 bases from J, the gap between germline ends came to 3 bases. The CDR3 has 12 amino acids. Looked up from germline, CDR1 is SQVTM and CDR2 is ANQGSEA. The CDR3 is CSVGPNTGELFF. The CDR3 DNA follows: TGCAGCGTTGGTCCGAACACCGGGGAGCTGTTTTTT.

This clone was detected a few times. The chain uses TRBV30 and TRBJ2-6, with no clear D. The CDR3 runs to 14 residues. From germline, CDR1 is GTSNPN and CDR2 SVGIG (reference sequence). With 6 bases removed from V and 1 base from J, the gap between germline ends came to 10 bases. The CDR3 sequence is CACNFLSGANVLTF. CDR3 DNA: TGTGCCTGTAATTTTTTATCTGGGGCCAACGTCCTGACTTTC.

The CDR3 protein is CAWSVLGDTEAFF. CDR3 nucleotide sequence: TGTGCCTGGAGTGTACTGGGGGACACTGAAGCTTTCTTT. The chain employs TRBV30 and TRBJ1-1, with a possible D match to TRBD1 (5 bases). Deletions cut 0 bases from V and 3 bases from J, with 8 bases between. The CDR3 consists of 13 residues. Looked up from germline, CDR1 is GTSNPN and CDR2 is SVGIG (reference sequence).

J is TRBJ1-1 and V is TRBV18, with D perhaps TRBD1 (5 bases). The V end was cut by 4 bases, the J end by 4 bases, with 16 bases between. CDR3 length: 15 residues. CDR1 and CDR2 from the germline V gene are KGHSH and LQKENI. The DNA for the CDR3 is TGTGCCAGCTCACAAAGCGGAGGGGCGAGCACTGAAGCTTTCTTT. Amino acid sequence: CASSQSGGASTEAFF.

The chain uses TRBV6-1 and TRBJ2-7, with 7 bases aligning to TRBD1. The CDR3 sequence is 14 residues long. CDR1 and CDR2 (germline): MNHNS, SASEGT. The trim removed 4 bases at V and 0 bases at J, leaving 3 bases unmatched. The CDR3 protein is CASSVQGDSYEQYF. The CDR3 DNA sequence: TGTGCCAGCAGTGTCCAGGGGGACTCCTACGAGCAGTACTTC.

V gene TRBV4-1 combines with J gene TRBJ2-2, with D perhaps matching TRBD1 (5 bases). The CDR3 length is 16 residues. The germline CDR1 and CDR2 sequences are MGHRA and YSYEKL. V lost 4 bases, J lost 2 bases, and 14 bases lay in between. CDR3 in amino acids: CASSPVKGINTGELFF. CDR3 sequence (DNA): TGCGCCAGCAGCCCTGTAAAGGGGATAAACACCGGGGAGCTGTTTTTT.

With regard to this clone: Additional DNA sequences in this sample encode the identical CDR3. The chain carries TRBV6-1 and TRBJ1-5; the match to TRBD1 covers 7 bases. Losses at the gene ends were 4 bases for V and 0 bases for J; bases not matched to a gene: 9. CDR1 and CDR2 from the germline V gene are MNHNS and SASEGT. The CDR3 length is 17 residues. The CDR3 DNA sequence: TGTGCCAGCAGTGGCTACGGGACAGCCTATAGCAATCAGCCCCAGCATTTT. This gives the protein CASSGYGTAYSNQPQHF.

This clone showed up just a few times. The rearrangement links TRBV11-2 to TRBJ2-3; 7 bases agree with TRBD2. Per germline, CDR1 SGHAT and CDR2 FQNNGV. The CDR3 has 16 residues. V lost 3 bases to trimming and J lost 4 bases; unmatched junction nucleotides: 10. The CDR3 sequence is CASSFLSGTGADTQYF. As DNA, the CDR3 is TGTGCCAGCAGCTTTTTAAGCGGGACCGGGGCAGATACGCAGTATTTT.

The chain couples TRBV11-1 to TRBJ2-1; 7 bases are a match to TRBD2. This CDR3 region has 15 residues. V trimming: 4 bases; J trimming: 4 bases; junction bases outside the gene matches: 7. Germline lookup yields CDR1 SGHAT and CDR2 FQDESV (reference sequence). The CDR3 DNA follows: TGTGCCAGCAGCTCGGGACTAAATTTTTACAATGAGCAGTTCTTC. Amino acids: CASSSGLNFYNEQFF.

The V call is TRBV30, the J call TRBJ2-2; 10 bases fit TRBD2. J lost 1 base, V lost 1 base, and 0 bases had no gene match. Germline CDR1 is GTSNPN and CDR2 is SVGIG (reference sequence). This CDR3 is built from 15 residues. In DNA form, the CDR3 reads TGTGCCTGGAGTGGGACTAGCGGGAACACCGGGGAGCTGTTTTTT. Its translation is CAWSGTSGNTGELFF. The full variable domain, completed using reference TRBV30 and TRBJ2-2, is SQTIHQWPATLVQPVGSPLSLECTVEGTSNPNLYWYRQAAGRGLQLLFYSVGIGQISSEVPQNLSASRPQDRQFILSSKKLLLSDSGFYLCAWSGTSGNTGELFFGEGSRLTVL.

The chain employs TRBV19 and TRBJ2-2; 8 bases line up with TRBD1. V was pared by 3 bases and J by 6 bases, with 15 bases of the junction left unmatched. This CDR3 has 18 residues. Germline loops: CDR1 LNHDA, CDR2 SQIVND (reference sequence). CDR3 sequence: CASSIFSGRGPFAGELFF. In DNA, the CDR3 is TGTGCCAGTAGTATTTTTTCGGGCAGGGGGCCTTTTGCCGGGGAGCTGTTTTTT.

This clone turned up a few times. The rearrangement uses TRBV7-9 and TRBJ2-3; D is ambiguous. CDR1 is SEHNR and CDR2 is FQNEAQ in the germline V gene (reference sequence). The V end was cut by 2 bases, the J end by 5 bases, with 5 bases between. CDR3 length equals 12 residues. The CDR3 region is CASSLTVDTQYF. CDR3 in DNA: TGTGCCAGCAGCTTAACGGTAGATACGCAGTATTTT.

For this clone: Additional DNA sequences in this sample encode the identical CDR3. CDR3 sequence reads: CASSGPLSYNEQFF. The CDR3 coding sequence is TGTGCCAGCAGTGGACCACTCTCCTACAATGAGCAGTTCTTC. This chain uses TRBV2 with TRBJ2-1; no firm D call. The CDR3 is 14 amino acids. Trimming took 4 bases from V and 0 from J, leaving 7 bases between them. Germline CDR1 is SNHLY and CDR2 is FYNNEI.

This clone was detected once. CDR3 nucleotides: TGTGCCAGCAGCTTCCGGGGAACAAAAGAGACCCAGTACTTC. This sequence encodes CASSFRGTKETQYF. The rearrangement joins TRBV5-4 to TRBJ2-5, with D perhaps matching TRBD2 (5 bases). CDR1 is SGHNT, CDR2 YYREEE, per germline (reference sequence). V lost 2 bases and J 3 bases, leaving 11 bases between the germline ends. CDR3 length: 14 amino acids. The variable domain in full, completed from reference TRBV5-4 and TRBJ2-5, reads ETGVTQSPTHLIKTRGQQVTLRCSSQSGHNTVSWYQQALGQGPQFIFQYYREEENGRGNFPPRFSGLQFPNYSSELNVNALELDDSALYLCASSFRGTKETQYFGPGTRLLVL.

The chain employs TRBV6-1 and TRBJ2-7; TRBD2 matches at 7 bases. V was pared by 6 bases and J by 2 bases, with 1 base of the junction left unmatched. Germline CDR1 MNHNS, CDR2 SASEGT. CDR3 length: 12 residues. In nucleotides, the CDR3 is TGTGCCAGCAGGGGACTAACCTACGAGCAGTACTTC. Its protein is CASRGLTYEQYF.

The chain carries TRBV2 and TRBJ2-3; D is perhaps TRBD2 (6 bases). The CDR3 totals 13 residues. V gave up 2 bases and J gave up 8 bases, with 11 bases separating them. Germline V gene data show CDR1 as SNHLY and CDR2 as FYNNEI. The CDR3 protein is CASSEILGGTQYF. The CDR3 nucleotides are TGTGCCAGCAGTGAAATCTTGGGGGGTACGCAGTATTTT.

This chain joins TRBV6-1 and TRBJ1-2; D perhaps matches TRBD1 (6 bases). Per germline, CDR1 MNHNS and CDR2 SASEGT. The germline V and J ends were trimmed by 4 bases and 5 bases, with 14 bases remaining between them. This CDR3 is built from 14 residues. The CDR3 loop is CASSVGGQWYGYTF. CDR3 bases: TGTGCCAGCAGTGTCGGGGGCCAATGGTATGGCTACACCTTC.

This clone has more than one count but fewer than ten. The V call is TRBV4-2, the J call TRBJ2-7, with TRBD2 identical over 9 bases. The length of the CDR3 is 16 residues. Germline CDR1 is LGHNA and CDR2 is YNFKEQ. J was trimmed by 3 bases and V by 0 bases; bases with no gene match: 6. The CDR3 DNA reads as TGTGCCAGCAGCCAAGACCCCGCTAGCGGGATCTACGAGCAGTACTTC. Residues: CASSQDPASGIYEQYF.

This chain links TRBV2 with TRBJ1-2; D gene ambiguous. Between the trimmed V and J ends, which lost 1 base and 0 bases, there was a span of 6 bases. Germline CDR1 and CDR2: SNHLY and FYNNEI. This CDR3 spans 14 amino acids. The CDR3 DNA reads TGTGCCAGCAGTGAAGAGACGGCTAACTATGGCTACACCTTC. Its translation is CASSEETANYGYTF.

The J gene is TRBJ1-1, the V gene TRBV20-1; D perhaps matches TRBD1 (6 bases). Per germline, CDR1 DFQATT and CDR2 SNEGSKA (reference sequence). V was trimmed by 5 bases and J by 3 bases, leaving 7 bases between them. The CDR3 consists of 11 residues. The chain's CDR3 is CSAEGDTEAFF. CDR3 bases: TGCAGTGCTGAGGGGGACACTGAAGCTTTCTTT.